The 26 T cell receptor beta chains reported below all come from one sample, sequenced in a study of cytomegalovirus exposure and HLA in healthy donors. PCR employed 60 Vbeta and 13 Jbeta primers. Here immunoSEQ multiplex PCR was the method, and the copy in TCRdb shows in-frame clones only, minus some. The sample lists some 76,000 clones, 84% occurring once. Sequenced input: PBMCs. These TCRs come from a woman between 45 and 60 years old in good health and CMV-seronegative.

The chain employs TRBV6-1 and TRBJ2-1; possibly TRBD2 for D (6 bases). Germline loops: CDR1 MNHNS, CDR2 SASEGT. With 0 bases removed from V and 6 bases from J, the gap between germline ends came to 12 bases. CDR3 length: 15 amino acids. CDR3 amino acids: CASSEAGGASNEQFF. The CDR3 DNA follows: TGTGCCAGCAGTGAAGCGGGAGGAGCAAGCAATGAGCAGTTCTTC.

The chain recombines TRBV4-2 with TRBJ1-1; 7 bases fit TRBD1. V was pared by 3 bases and J by 4 bases, with 8 bases of the junction left unmatched. The CDR3 has 15 residues. From germline, CDR1 is LGHNA and CDR2 YNFKEQ. As DNA, the CDR3 is TGTGCCAGCAGCCAGAACAGGGGCTACGGCACTGAAGCTTTCTTT. It codes for CASSQNRGYGTEAFF.

This rearrangement joins TRBV6-1 to TRBJ2-5, with no clear D. This CDR3 contains 10 residues. Per the germline V gene, CDR1 is MNHNS and CDR2 is SASEGT. V was pared by 2 bases and J by 10 bases, with 5 bases between. The chain's CDR3 is CASSENLQYF. The CDR3 bases are TGTGCCAGCAGTGAAAATCTCCAGTACTTC.

The chain uses TRBV6-5 and TRBJ1-1; 7 positions agree with TRBD1. This CDR3 has 14 residues. The junction had 9 bases not matched to a gene; V was cut back by 7 bases and J by 4 bases. The germline gives CDR1 MNHEY, CDR2 SVGAGI. DNA of the CDR3: TGTGCCAGCAAAATTCAGGGGGTGGGCACTGAAGCTTTCTTT. This codes for CASKIQGVGTEAFF.

The genes are TRBV2 and TRBJ1-1; possibly TRBD1 for D (5 bases). Germline V gives CDR1 SNHLY, CDR2 FYNNEI. The CDR3 contains 14 residues. Trimming left V 0 bases short and J 4 bases short, with 9 bases between. CDR3 sequence reads: CASSEAGRGTEAFF. The CDR3 nucleotides read TGTGCCAGCAGTGAAGCGGGAAGGGGCACTGAAGCTTTCTTT.

The chain has TRBV11-2 and TRBJ2-1; TRBD2 matches 7 bases. Trimming at V came to 1 base and at J to 0 bases, leaving 9 bases not matched to a gene. The CDR3 is made up of 18 amino acids. Germline lookup yields CDR1 SGHAT and CDR2 FQNNGV. The CDR3 DNA follows: TGTGCCAGCAGCTTAGTCTTAGGGCGGGGGAGCTCCTACAATGAGCAGTTCTTC. It is translated as CASSLVLGRGSSYNEQFF. Looking up the rest from reference TRBV11-2 and TRBJ2-1 gives the full variable domain: EAGVAQSPRYKIIEKRQSVAFWCNPISGHATLYWYQQILGQGPKLLIQFQNNGVVDDSQLPKDRFSAERLKGVDSTLKIQPAKLEDSAVYLCASSLVLGRGSSYNEQFFGPGTRLTVL.

The sample holds a few counts of this clone. This chain connects TRBV30 to TRBJ1-6; 7 positions match TRBD1. Germline trimming cut 3 bases from V and 7 bases from J; bases unmatched to any gene: 6. Looked up from germline, CDR1 is GTSNPN and CDR2 is SVGIG (reference sequence). This CDR3 comprises 14 residues. The CDR3 DNA follows: TGTGCCTGGAGCAAACAGGGGCGGAATTCACCCCTCCACTTT. This encodes CAWSKQGRNSPLHF.

This clone was counted between two and nine times. This rearrangement joins TRBV5-1 to TRBJ2-3; D unclear. CDR3 size: 13 residues. Looked up from germline, CDR1 is SGHRS and CDR2 is YFSETQ. The ends were cut back, 4 bases at V and 2 bases at J, with 8 bases in the middle. For the CDR3, the DNA is TGCGCCAGCAGCACAGACAACACAGATACGCAGTATTTT. Translation: CASSTDNTDTQYF.

This chain uses TRBV5-1 with TRBJ1-6, with D unclear. Trimming removed 0 bases at V and 3 bases at J, with 13 bases between. This CDR3 is 17 amino acids long. Per the germline V gene, CDR1 is SGHRS and CDR2 is YFSETQ. The CDR3 bases are TGCGCCAGCAGCTTGGGCGTAGGGAGGGACTATAATTCACCCCTCCACTTT. It is translated as CASSLGVGRDYNSPLHF.

This clone has a handful of counts. This chain connects TRBV5-5 to TRBJ2-7, with 10 bases that match TRBD2. Looked up from germline, CDR1 is SGHKS and CDR2 is YYEKEE (reference sequence). V was pared by 0 bases and J by 0 bases, with 15 bases of the junction left unmatched. The CDR3 sequence is 20 residues long. The CDR3 spells CASSLAPTTSGLLTSYEQYF. The CDR3 nucleotides read TGTGCCAGCAGCTTGGCCCCCACGACTAGCGGGCTGCTTACCTCCTACGAGCAGTACTTC.

In this sample, this clone turned up a few times. The chain employs TRBV7-9 and TRBJ2-2; a possible D gene is TRBD2 (5 bases). The CDR3 is made up of 17 amino acids. V was pared by 2 bases and J by 1 base, with 14 bases between. Germline values: CDR1 SEHNR, CDR2 FQNEAQ (reference sequence). Written as DNA, the CDR3 is TGTGCCAGCAGCTTAAAGCGGTTTGCGGGGAACACCGGGGAGCTGTTTTTT. Translated: CASSLKRFAGNTGELFF.

This chain uses TRBV7-9 with TRBJ2-1; D is unclear. V was cut by 1 base and J by 10 bases, with 14 bases left in between. The CDR3 totals 14 residues. Germline loops: CDR1 SEHNR, CDR2 FQNEAQ (reference sequence). CDR3 region: CASSLGPQNLEQFF. The CDR3 DNA reads as TGTGCCAGCAGCTTAGGCCCCCAGAATTTGGAGCAGTTCTTC.

This chain uses TRBV28 with TRBJ1-2; D is uncertain. This CDR3 is 13 amino acids long. V was pared by 10 bases and J by 3 bases, with 15 bases between. CDR1 is MDHEN, CDR2 SYDVKM, per germline. The DNA of the CDR3 is TGTGCCATCTCAAGACCCGGGGACTATGGCTACACCTTC. Its protein product is CAISRPGDYGYTF.

This chain uses TRBV7-9 with TRBJ1-2; D is possibly TRBD1 (6 bases). Germline lookup yields CDR1 SEHNR and CDR2 FQNEAQ (reference sequence). The CDR3 extends over 13 amino acids. Trimming cost V 5 bases and J 7 bases, with 14 bases left between them. For the CDR3, the DNA is TGTGCCAGCAGCCGCGGGGGGGCGTTTGGCTACACCTTC. Amino acid sequence: CASSRGGAFGYTF.

The chain employs TRBV5-6 and TRBJ2-5, with 13 nucleotides matching TRBD2. J gave up 3 bases and V 6 bases, and 2 bases lay outside the gene matches. Germline CDR1 SGHDT, CDR2 YYEEEE. The CDR3 has 14 amino acids. This CDR3 is CASKGLAGEETQYF. CDR3 sequence (DNA): TGTGCCAGCAAAGGACTAGCGGGAGAAGAGACCCAGTACTTC.

This sequence joins TRBV7-2 and TRBJ2-1; 8 nucleotides match TRBD2. J gave up 6 bases and V 4 bases, and 5 bases lay outside the gene matches. Germline CDR1 SGHTA, CDR2 FQGNSA. The CDR3 is made up of 14 amino acids. The CDR3: CASSSAGAGNEQFF. The CDR3 nucleotides read TGTGCCAGCAGCTCAGCGGGAGCTGGCAATGAGCAGTTCTTC. The full variable domain, its missing parts supplied by reference TRBV7-2 and TRBJ2-1, is GAGVSQSPSNKVTEKGKDVELRCDPISGHTALYWYRQSLGQGLEFLIYFQGNSAPDKSGLPSDRFSAERTGGSVSTLTIQRTQQEDSAVYLCASSSAGAGNEQFFGPGTRLTVL.

The DNA of the CDR3 is TGTGCCAGCGCCTGGGGGGACAATGAGCAGTTCTTC. Encoded protein: CASAWGDNEQFF. The chain combines TRBV28 with TRBJ2-1; possible D gene TRBD2, 6 bases. V gave up 8 bases and J gave up 5 bases, with 10 bases separating them. This CDR3 is built from 12 residues. Germline assignment: CDR1 MDHEN and CDR2 SYDVKM.

The V gene is TRBV7-9, the J gene TRBJ2-1; D perhaps matches TRBD2 (6 bases). With 4 bases removed from V and 1 base from J, the gap between germline ends came to 17 bases. Germline assignment: CDR1 SEHNR and CDR2 FQNEAQ (reference sequence). This CDR3 has 17 residues. This CDR3 is CASSWPPSGGSYNEQFF. The CDR3 DNA is TGTGCCAGCAGCTGGCCTCCGAGTGGGGGGTCCTACAATGAGCAGTTCTTC.

This sequence joins TRBV9 and TRBJ1-1; no clear D. Trimming pared 2 bases from V and 1 base from J, leaving 6 bases between. The CDR3 totals 13 residues. The V gene's germline CDR1 is SGDLS and CDR2 YYNGEE. CDR3 loop: CASSVSQNTEAFF. The CDR3 DNA is TGTGCCAGCAGCGTTAGCCAGAACACTGAAGCTTTCTTT.

This clone was detected only a few times. This rearrangement joins TRBV29-1 to TRBJ2-1; 7 bases are a match to TRBD1. The CDR3 covers 12 residues. The germline CDR1 and CDR2 sequences are SQVTM and ANQGSEA. V lost 6 bases and J lost 10; bases outside the gene matches: 9. Written as DNA, the CDR3 is TGCAGCGTGGACATACAGGGGTGGGAGCAGTTCTTC. Translating it yields CSVDIQGWEQFF.

This clone was seen only a few times. The genes are TRBV30 and TRBJ1-2; 9 bases align to TRBD1. Germline V CDR1 and CDR2: GTSNPN, SVGIG (reference sequence). Unmatched junction bases numbered 19, after V lost 4 bases and J lost 1 base. The CDR3 covers 19 residues. CDR3 in DNA: TGTGCCTGGACCGTAAGAAGCGGGACAGGGTACCCTTATAACTATGGCTACACCTTC. As protein: CAWTVRSGTGYPYNYGYTF. Based on the CDR3 plus reference TRBV30 and TRBJ1-2, the full variable domain is SQTIHQWPATLVQPVGSPLSLECTVEGTSNPNLYWYRQAAGRGLQLLFYSVGIGQISSEVPQNLSASRPQDRQFILSSKKLLLSDSGFYLCAWTVRSGTGYPYNYGYTFGSGTRLTVV.

The chain's CDR3 is CASRPLQGGNIQYF. DNA for the CDR3: TGTGCCAGCAGACCATTACAGGGGGGAAACATTCAGTACTTC. This rearrangement joins TRBV28 to TRBJ2-4, with 8 bases that match TRBD1. V was pared by 6 bases and J by 6 bases, with 7 bases of the junction left unmatched. CDR3 length equals 14 residues. From germline, CDR1 is MDHEN and CDR2 SYDVKM.

This clone was found a few times. V gene TRBV27 combines with J gene TRBJ2-3, with a possible D match to TRBD1 (5 bases). This CDR3 spans 12 amino acids. Germline CDR1 reads MNHEY; CDR2 reads SMNVEV (reference sequence). V was cut by 6 bases and J by 11 bases, with 15 bases left in between. CDR3 in DNA: TGTGCCAGCAGCTCGGCGGAAGGGGTGCAGTATTTT. It encodes CASSSAEGVQYF.

This rearrangement joins TRBV28 to TRBJ1-1, with D hard to call. V was clipped by 7 bases and J by 0 bases, with 12 bases between them. Germline CDR1 and CDR2: MDHEN and SYDVKM. This CDR3 has 14 residues. CDR3 sequence: CASNILTLNTEAFF. For the CDR3, the DNA is TGTGCCAGCAATATCTTAACATTGAACACTGAAGCTTTCTTT.

As DNA, the CDR3 is TGTGCCTGGAGATTGGACTCTGCTAACTATGGCTACACCTTC. The encoded protein is CAWRLDSANYGYTF. This chain joins TRBV30 and TRBJ1-2, with unresolved D. Trimming took 3 bases from V and 0 from J, leaving 11 bases between them. Germline CDR1 and CDR2: GTSNPN and SVGIG (reference sequence). The CDR3 has 14 residues.

This chain joins TRBV7-2 and TRBJ2-3; D ambiguous. The V end was cut by 2 bases, the J end by 4 bases, with 13 bases between. The germline V gene has CDR1 SGHTA and CDR2 FQGNSA. The CDR3 is made up of 15 amino acids. CDR3 amino acids: CASSLTGSSADTQYF. The CDR3 DNA follows: TGTGCCAGCAGCTTAACGGGTTCATCGGCAGATACGCAGTATTTT.